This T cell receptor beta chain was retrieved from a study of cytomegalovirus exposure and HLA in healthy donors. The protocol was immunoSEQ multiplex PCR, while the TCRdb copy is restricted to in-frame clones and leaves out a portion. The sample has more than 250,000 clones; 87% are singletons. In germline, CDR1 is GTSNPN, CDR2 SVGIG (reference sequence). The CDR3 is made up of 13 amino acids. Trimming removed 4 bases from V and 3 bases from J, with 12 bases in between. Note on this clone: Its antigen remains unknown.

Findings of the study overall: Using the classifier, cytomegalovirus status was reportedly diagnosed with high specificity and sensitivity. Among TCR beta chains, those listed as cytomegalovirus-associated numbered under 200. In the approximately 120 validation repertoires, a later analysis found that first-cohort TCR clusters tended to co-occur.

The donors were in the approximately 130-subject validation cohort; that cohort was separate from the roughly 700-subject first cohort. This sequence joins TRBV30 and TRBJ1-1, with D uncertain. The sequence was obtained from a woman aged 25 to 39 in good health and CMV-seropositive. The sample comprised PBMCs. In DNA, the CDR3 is TGTGCCTGGAAGACAAGGAGAGACACTGAAGCTTTCTTT. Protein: CAWKTRRDTEAFF.